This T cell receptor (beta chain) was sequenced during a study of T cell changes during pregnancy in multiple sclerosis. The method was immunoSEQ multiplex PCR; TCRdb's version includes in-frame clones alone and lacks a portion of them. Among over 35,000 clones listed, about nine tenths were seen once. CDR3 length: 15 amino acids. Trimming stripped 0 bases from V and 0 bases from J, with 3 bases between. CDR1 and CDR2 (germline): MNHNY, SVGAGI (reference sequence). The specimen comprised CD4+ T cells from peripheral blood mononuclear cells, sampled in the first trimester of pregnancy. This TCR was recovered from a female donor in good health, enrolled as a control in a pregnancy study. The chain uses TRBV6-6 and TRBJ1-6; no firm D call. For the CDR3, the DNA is TGTGCCAGCAGTTACTCCAGCTCCTATAATTCACCCCTCCACTTT. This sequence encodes CASSYSSSYNSPLHF.